The clone carrying this T cell receptor (gamma chain) was seen at least ten times. Its antigen is unknown. TCRdb's entry gives the protein of a much larger clone, which mismatches this DNA's translation at residue 4, likely from a read error; the protein reported here is translated from the DNA. TCRdb re-called the multiplex PCR reads through CATT. The sample includes 13,000 to 15,000 gamma-chain clones, roughly 1.7% seen only once; the top ten take around 30%. The data stem from a study of γδ T cells in repeated Plasmodium falciparum infection. Study summary: Samples were taken at baseline, before some infections, and 21 days after each.

Study-wide points: Waves of new clonotype selection appeared after repeated controlled infections in Vdelta2-negative, largely Vdelta1+, gammadelta T cells. Many TCRgamma sequences overlapped between individuals in stable Vgamma9/Vdelta2+ repertoires.

Gammadelta T cells were flow-sorted from PBMC into Vgamma9/Vdelta2+ and Vdelta2-negative populations for bulk analysis. Per germline, CDR1 GITISATS and CDR2 ISYDGTV (reference sequence). The CDR3 length is 16 residues. Sample: gamma-delta T cells from blood. The chain recombines TRGV9 with TRGJP. This TCR derives from a pool of human donors (malaria-infected and uninfected, not separated). The CDR3 sequence is CALREAQELGKKIKVF. The CDR3 bases are TGTGCCTTGCGGGAGGCCCAAGAGTTGGGCAAAAAAATCAAGGTATTT.